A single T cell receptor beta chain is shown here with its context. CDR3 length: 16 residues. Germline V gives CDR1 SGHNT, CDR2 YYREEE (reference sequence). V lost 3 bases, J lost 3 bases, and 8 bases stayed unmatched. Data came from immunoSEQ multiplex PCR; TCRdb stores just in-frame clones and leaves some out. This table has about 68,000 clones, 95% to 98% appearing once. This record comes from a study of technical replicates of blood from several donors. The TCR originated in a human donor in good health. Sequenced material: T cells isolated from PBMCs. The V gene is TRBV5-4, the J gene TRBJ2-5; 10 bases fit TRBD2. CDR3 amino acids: CASSSNRGLAEETQYF. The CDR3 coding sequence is TGTGCCAGCAGCTCAAACCGCGGACTAGCGGAAGAGACCCAGTACTTC.